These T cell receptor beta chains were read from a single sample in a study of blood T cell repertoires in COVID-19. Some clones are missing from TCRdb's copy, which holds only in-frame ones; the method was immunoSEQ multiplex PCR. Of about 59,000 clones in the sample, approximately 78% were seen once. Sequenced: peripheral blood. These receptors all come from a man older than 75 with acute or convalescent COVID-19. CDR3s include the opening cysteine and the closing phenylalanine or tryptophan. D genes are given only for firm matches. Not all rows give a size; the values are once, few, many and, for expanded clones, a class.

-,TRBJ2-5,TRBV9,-,TGTGCCAGCAGCCGGAGCGAGGGCCGAGAGACCCAGTACTTC,CASSRSEGRETQYF
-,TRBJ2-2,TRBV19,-,TGTGCCAGTAGTACAGGAGGCAGCAACTCCGGGGAGCTGTTTTTT,CASSTGGSNSGELFF
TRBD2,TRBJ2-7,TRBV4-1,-,TGCGCCAGCAGCCAAGATCGGCGGGAGCCTCCCGTCGAGCAGTACTTC,CASSQDRREPPVEQYF
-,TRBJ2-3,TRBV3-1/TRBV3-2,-,TGTGCCAGCAGCCGGGCAGGGTCGGATACGCAGTATTTT,CASSRAGSDTQYF
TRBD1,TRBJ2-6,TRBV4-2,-,TGTGCCAGCAGCCAGTCCGGGACAGGCTCTGGGGCCAACGTCCTGACTTTC,CASSQSGTGSGANVLTF
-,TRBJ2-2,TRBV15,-,TGTGCCACCAGCCGCGAGCGGAGTGTTAATACCGGGGAGCTGTTTTTT,CATSRERSVNTGELFF
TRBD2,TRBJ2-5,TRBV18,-,TGTGCCAGCTCACCACTCGGTCCCGGGAGGGCCGTGGAGACCCAGTACTTC,CASSPLGPGRAVETQYF
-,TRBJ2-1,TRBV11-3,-,TGTGCCAGCAGCCCCTGGGGGGAGAAGTCTGGTAATGAGCAGTTCTTC,CASSPWGEKSGNEQFF
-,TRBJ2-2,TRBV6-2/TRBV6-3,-,TGTGCCAGCAGTTCTAGCGACTACACCGGGGAGCTGTTTTTT,CASSSSDYTGELFF
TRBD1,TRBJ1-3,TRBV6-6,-,TGTGCCAGCACCACGACAGGGACTGGAAACACCATATATTTT,CASTTTGTGNTIYF
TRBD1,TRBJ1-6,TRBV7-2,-,TGTGCCAGCAGTCGACGACAGGGTAATTCACCCCTCCACTTT,CASSRRQGNSPLHF
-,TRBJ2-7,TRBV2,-,TGTGCCAGCATCCCCGACCCAGGGTGGACCTACGAGCAGTACTTC,CASIPDPGWTYEQYF
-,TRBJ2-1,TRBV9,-,TGTGCCAGCAGCGTAGTTGAGGCGGTCTACAATGAGCAGTTCTTC,CASSVVEAVYNEQFF
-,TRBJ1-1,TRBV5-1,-,TGCGCCAGCGTTGGACAGACGAACACTGAAGCTTTCTTT,CASVGQTNTEAFF
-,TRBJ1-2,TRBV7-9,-,TGTGCCAGCAGCTTAGGGACTCCTGGGATCTATGGCTACACCTTC,CASSLGTPGIYGYTF
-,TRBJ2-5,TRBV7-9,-,TGTGCCAGCAGCTTGTTACAGGGCGGAGAGACCCAGTACTTC,CASSLLQGGETQYF
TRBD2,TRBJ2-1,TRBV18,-,TGTGCCAGCTCACCACTAGCGGGGGCCTACAATGAGCAGTTCTTC,CASSPLAGAYNEQFF
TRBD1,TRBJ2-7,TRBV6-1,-,TGTGCCAGCAGTGACCAGACAGGGGTATTCAGCGAGCAGTACTTC,CASSDQTGVFSEQYF
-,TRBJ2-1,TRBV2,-,TGTGCCAGCAGTGAAGTGGATGGGCAACCCCAGCACAATGAGCAGTTCTTC,CASSEVDGQPQHNEQFF
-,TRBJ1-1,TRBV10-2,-,TGCGCCAGCAGTGAGGGCAAGAACACTGAAGCTTTCTTT,CASSEGKNTEAFF
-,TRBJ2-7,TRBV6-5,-,TGTGCCAGCGCCCGTGGGCAGGGCTCCTACGAGCAGTACTTC,CASARGQGSYEQYF
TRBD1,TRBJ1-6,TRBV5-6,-,TGTGCCAGCAGCTTGGATAGGGGGCAATCACCCCTCCACTTT,CASSLDRGQSPLHF
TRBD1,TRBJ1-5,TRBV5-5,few,TGTGCCATCCCCCGGACAGGGAGTAGCAATCAGCCCCAGCATTTT,CAIPRTGSSNQPQHF
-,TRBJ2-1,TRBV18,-,TGTGCCAGCTCACCAGGGACACCGAATTACAATGAGCAGTTCTTC,CASSPGTPNYNEQFF
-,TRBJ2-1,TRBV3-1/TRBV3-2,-,TGTGCCAGCAGTCCAAAGCCGGAGGAGTACAATGAGCAGTTCTTC,CASSPKPEEYNEQFF
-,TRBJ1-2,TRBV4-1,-,TGCGCCAGCAGCCAACTAATAACAGGGATTCAGGGTGGCTACACCTTC,CASSQLITGIQGGYTF
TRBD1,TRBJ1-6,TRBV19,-,TGTGCCAGTAGCGACCCGGGACAGGGATCTAATTCACCCCTCCACTTT,CASSDPGQGSNSPLHF
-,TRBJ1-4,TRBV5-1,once,TGCGCCAGCACCCGAGCCATCTCCCCCTCTCATAATGAAAAACTGTTTTTT,CASTRAISPSHNEKLFF
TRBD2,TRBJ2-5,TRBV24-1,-,TGTGCCACCAGTGAGTCCGGGACTAGCTCGTTTGGGACCCAGTACTTC,CATSESGTSSFGTQYF
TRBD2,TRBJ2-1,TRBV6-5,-,TGTGCCAGCAGTTACAGACTAGCCAATGAGCAGTTCTTC,CASSYRLANEQFF
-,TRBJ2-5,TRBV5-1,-,TGCGCCAGCAGGCCTACGGGGGATCCGGCTGAGACCCAGTACTTC,CASRPTGDPAETQYF
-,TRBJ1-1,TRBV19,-,TGTGCCAGTCGTAGGTACAGGGAGAACACTGAAGCTTTCTTT,CASRRYRENTEAFF
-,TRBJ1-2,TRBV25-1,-,TGTGCCAGCAGTGATGGAGGGACCGAGCGAGGAGACTATGGCTACACCTTC,CASSDGGTERGDYGYTF
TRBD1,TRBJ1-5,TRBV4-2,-,TGTGCCAGCAGCCAACCAGACAGGGACGAGGAGGCACCCCAGCATTTT,CASSQPDRDEEAPQHF